Listed here is a single TCR beta chain. This sample is part of a study of T cells in Graves' hyperthyroidism and ophthalmopathy. Germline trimming cut 5 bases from V and 1 base from J; bases unmatched to any gene: 13. CDR3 size: 17 residues. CDR1 and CDR2 from the germline V gene are SEHNR and FQNEAQ (reference sequence). TCR beta CDR3 regions were amplified from RNA. The TCR CDR3 first-round RT-PCR relied on the HTBI primer set. One entry per CDR3 protein results from TCRdb running MiXCR on the multiplex PCR reads. Counted here are around 240,000 distinct CDR3 sequences, less than 15% occurring once; the ten biggest clones make up 13%. Drawn at first hyperthyroidism diagnosis, the blood sample preceded any ophthalmopathy symptoms.

This sequence joins TRBV7-9 and TRBJ2-7; TRBD2 matches 8 bases. The specimen was blood. This TCR was recovered from a woman aged 40 to 50 with Graves' hyperthyroidism that later progressed to Graves' ophthalmopathy. In DNA form, the CDR3 reads TGTGCCAGCAGCCGAAACTACGGGGGGGAAGTATCCTACGAGCAGTACTTC. Protein sequence: CASSRNYGGEVSYEQYF.